This T cell receptor beta chain emerged from a study of blood T cells in healthy people across ages. This clonotype has only one observation. V trimming: 2 bases; J trimming: 6 bases; junction bases outside the gene matches: 6. Germline loops: CDR1 GTSNPN, CDR2 SVGIG (reference sequence). The length of the CDR3 is 13 residues. The sample providers were healthy Caucasian people from Russia, aged about 6 to 90. Researchers collected about 9.7 milliliters of peripheral blood from every single donor. The amount of total RNA extracted per sample was at least 5.5 micrograms. Sample-barcoded 5' priming and a J-beta primer mix drove a second PCR of about 7 to 12 cycles. TCRdb reprocessed the 5' RACE reads with MiXCR, giving one entry per CDR3 protein. The profile shows some 1.6 million distinct CDR3 sequences, almost 35% of them singletons.

This TCR came from a woman in her 30s in good health. The sample comprised blood. The chain carries TRBV30 and TRBJ1-1; 7 bases map to TRBD1. CDR3 nucleotides: TGTGCCTGGAGTAAGGGGGCCCGGGCTGAAGCTTTCTTT. Its protein is CAWSKGARAEAFF. Drawing the rest from reference TRBV30 and TRBJ1-1, the complete variable domain is SQTIHQWPATLVQPVGSPLSLECTVEGTSNPNLYWYRQAAGRGLQLLFYSVGIGQISSEVPQNLSASRPQDRQFILSSKKLLLSDSGFYLCAWSKGARAEAFFGQGTRLTVV.